A single sample gave rise to the 20 T cell receptor beta chains below, sequenced in a study of beta chain features in type 1 diabetes. Since all of the isolated RNA was reverse transcribed, expressed TCRB transcripts were what got sequenced. Only in-frame clones appear in the TCRdb table, and some are missing; sequencing was by immunoSEQ multiplex PCR. The sample lists hundreds of thousands of clones; 15% to 18% were seen once. Source material: naive CD4+ T cells from blood. These receptors all come from a man aged 18 to 30 in good health.

This clone was detected only a few times. The chain is built from TRBV19 and TRBJ2-5; the D is unclear. The V gene lost 5 bases and the J gene lost 4 bases, with 11 bases spanning the gap. From germline, CDR1 is LNHDA and CDR2 SQIVND (reference sequence). This CDR3 has 13 residues. CDR3 coding DNA: TGTGCCAGTAGTCGCATGATGGGAGAGACCCAGTACTTC. The encoded protein is CASSRMMGETQYF.

V gene TRBV4-2 combines with J gene TRBJ1-1; 9 bases match TRBD1. Germline CDR1 is LGHNA and CDR2 is YNFKEQ. The CDR3 is 14 amino acids. Trimming cost V 2 bases and J 8 bases; bases outside gene matches: 6. As DNA, the CDR3 is TGTGCCAGCAGCCAACCCGGCGGGACAGGGGAAGCTTTCTTT. Translation: CASSQPGGTGEAFF.

This clone was seen only once. This chain connects TRBV7-3 to TRBJ2-6, with 7 bases fitting TRBD1. Losses at the gene ends were 5 bases for V and 0 bases for J; bases not matched to a gene: 10. This CDR3 has 18 residues. Per the germline V gene, CDR1 is SGHTA and CDR2 is FQGTGA. The CDR3 DNA sequence: TGTGCCAGCAGCGCTCAACAGGGGCCCTTCTCTGGGGCCAACGTCCTGACTTTC. Protein: CASSAQQGPFSGANVLTF.

This clone was counted a few times. V usage is TRBV18 and J usage is TRBJ1-2; 9 nucleotides agree with TRBD1. V shed 4 bases, J shed 8 bases, and the junction held 5 bases outside the gene matches. The CDR3 has 13 amino acids. Germline V CDR1 and CDR2: KGHSH, LQKENI. The CDR3: CASSRRDREGYTF. The CDR3 nucleotides are TGTGCCAGCTCACGCCGGGACAGGGAAGGCTACACCTTC.

The sample holds a few counts of this clone. The chain carries TRBV7-9 and TRBJ1-1; tentatively, D is TRBD1 (6 bases). The V and J ends lost 2 bases and 3 bases respectively, with 19 bases between them. This CDR3 comprises 17 residues. Looked up from germline, CDR1 is SEHNR and CDR2 is FQNEAQ (reference sequence). The DNA of the CDR3 is TGTGCCAGCAGCTTAAAGGGACAAAGACCCATTGACACTGAAGCTTTCTTT. As protein: CASSLKGQRPIDTEAFF.

This clone was counted a few times. The chain carries TRBV5-1 and TRBJ2-3, with 7 nucleotides matching TRBD2. The V gene end was trimmed by 1 base and the J gene end by 0 bases; junction bases not matched to a gene: 2. CDR1 is SGHRS, CDR2 YFSETQ, per germline. The CDR3 consists of 15 residues. The DNA of the CDR3 is TGCGCCAGCAGCTTGTCGCGGGGGAGCACAGATACGCAGTATTTT. It codes for CASSLSRGSTDTQYF.

The rearrangement joins TRBV19 to TRBJ2-1; 10 bases line up with TRBD1. The CDR3 contains 14 residues. The V gene's germline CDR1 is LNHDA and CDR2 SQIVND (reference sequence). The ends lost 3 bases at V and 6 bases at J; junction bases unmatched: 2. The CDR3 sequence: CASSIDRGLNEQFF. The CDR3 coding sequence is TGTGCCAGTAGTATCGACAGGGGGCTCAATGAGCAGTTCTTC.

The DNA for the CDR3 is TGTGCCATCCAAGGGGGAGTCACAGATACGCAGTATTTT. This sequence encodes CAIQGGVTDTQYF. The rearrangement uses TRBV10-3 and TRBJ2-3, with a possible D match to TRBD1 (6 bases). The CDR3 has 13 residues. Trimming removed 8 bases from V and 2 bases from J, with 11 bases in between. The germline V gene encodes CDR1 ENHRY and CDR2 SYGVKD.

This clone came up a few times. Other DNA sequences in the same sample also yield this CDR3. The V call is TRBV9, the J call TRBJ1-1; no clear D. Per germline, CDR1 SGDLS and CDR2 YYNGEE. V lost 2 bases, J lost 0 bases, and 8 bases lay in between. The CDR3 runs to 14 residues. CDR3 region: CASSVTGMNTEAFF. CDR3 in DNA: TGTGCCAGCAGCGTTACGGGGATGAACACTGAAGCTTTCTTT.

The CDR3 loop is CASSQLAGQGMSYNSPLHF. In DNA form, the CDR3 reads TGTGCCAGCAGCCAGCTTGCCGGACAGGGGATGAGTTATAATTCACCCCTCCACTTT. V usage is TRBV14 and J usage is TRBJ1-6; 9 positions agree with TRBD1. The V gene end was trimmed by 3 bases and the J gene end by 4 bases; junction bases not matched to a gene: 13. In germline, CDR1 is SGHDN, CDR2 FVKESK. The CDR3 is 19 residues long.

This clone was seen more than once but under ten times. The V gene is TRBV6-6, the J gene TRBJ1-1, with D perhaps TRBD1 (5 bases). Per germline, CDR1 MNHNY and CDR2 SVGAGI (reference sequence). The length of the CDR3 is 14 residues. With 5 bases removed from V and 6 bases from J, the gap between germline ends came to 16 bases. The CDR3 DNA reads as TGTGCCAGCAGTCGGCGGGACCCGGGGTCTGAAGCTTTCTTT. Protein sequence: CASSRRDPGSEAFF.

The rearrangement links TRBV12-5 to TRBJ1-2; D is undetermined. Trimming pared 0 bases from V and 10 bases from J, leaving 6 bases between. Germline CDR1 and CDR2: LGHNT and FRNRAP. This CDR3 contains 11 residues. CDR3 region: CASGLVDDYTF. The CDR3 nucleotides read TGTGCTAGTGGTTTGGTAGACGACTACACCTTC.

Only a few counts were recorded for this clone. The V and J genes are TRBV4-3 and TRBJ1-5, with 9 bases matching TRBD1. CDR3 size: 15 residues. Germline CDR1 LGHNA, CDR2 YSLEER. V gave up 0 bases and J gave up 7 bases; unmatched junction bases: 4. The DNA for the CDR3 is TGCGCCAGCAGCCAAGACCACAGGGGGCGGCAGCCCCAGCATTTT. Its protein product is CASSQDHRGRQPQHF.

A few counts support this clone. This rearrangement joins TRBV5-4 to TRBJ2-1, with 9 positions matching TRBD2. Trimming took 0 bases from V and 7 from J; bases not matched to a gene: 5. The CDR3 spans 15 residues. The germline V gene has CDR1 SGHNT and CDR2 YYREEE (reference sequence). The CDR3 reads CASSLEVSGRNEQFF. In DNA form, the CDR3 reads TGTGCCAGCAGCTTGGAAGTTAGCGGGAGAAATGAGCAGTTCTTC. Looking up the rest from reference TRBV5-4 and TRBJ2-1 gives the full variable domain: ETGVTQSPTHLIKTRGQQVTLRCSSQSGHNTVSWYQQALGQGPQFIFQYYREEENGRGNFPPRFSGLQFPNYSSELNVNALELDDSALYLCASSLEVSGRNEQFFGPGTRLTVL.

The chain couples TRBV10-3 to TRBJ1-2, with D hard to call. V lost 6 bases, J lost 4 bases, and 12 bases lay in between. The CDR3 is 13 amino acids. CDR1 is ENHRY and CDR2 is SYGVKD in the germline V gene. The CDR3 coding sequence is TGTGCCATCAGGCACGAGTCGGGCTATGGCTACACCTTC. It specifies CAIRHESGYGYTF.

This clone showed up just a few times. The rearrangement joins TRBV7-9 to TRBJ1-1, with D possibly matching TRBD1 (5 bases). The germline gives CDR1 SEHNR, CDR2 FQNEAQ (reference sequence). This CDR3 region has 15 residues. Trimming took off 5 bases at V and 4 bases at J, with 17 bases between the two ends. The CDR3 is CASSPRGVGGTEAFF. CDR3 DNA: TGTGCCAGCAGCCCGCGGGGGGTCGGGGGCACTGAAGCTTTCTTT.

The gene calls are TRBV9 and TRBJ2-3; no reliable D call. The V and J ends lost 0 bases and 1 base respectively, with 12 bases between them. The CDR3 sequence is 16 residues long. Germline CDR1 SGDLS, CDR2 YYNGEE. For the CDR3, the DNA is TGTGCCAGCAGCGTAGCTCCCGCCCTTGGCACAGATACGCAGTATTTT. This encodes CASSVAPALGTDTQYF. Supplemented by reference TRBV9 and TRBJ2-3, the full variable domain reads DSGVTQTPKHLITATGQRVTLRCSPRSGDLSVYWYQQSLDQGLQFLIQYYNGEERAKGNILERFSAQQFPDLHSELNLSSLELGDSALYFCASSVAPALGTDTQYFGPGTRLTVL.

This clone was seen more than once but under ten times. The rearrangement uses TRBV2 and TRBJ2-1; 7 bases line up with TRBD2. This CDR3 contains 13 residues. Germline values: CDR1 SNHLY, CDR2 FYNNEI. The ends lost 9 bases at V and 6 bases at J; junction bases unmatched: 8. CDR3 bases: TGTGCCAGTAACCGGGACTATATCAATGAGCAGTTCTTC. It yields the protein CASNRDYINEQFF. The full variable domain, in which reference TRBV2 and TRBJ2-1 provide the parts outside the CDR3, is EPEVTQTPSHQVTQMGQEVILRCVPISNHLYFYWYRQILGQKVEFLVSFYNNEISEKSEIFDDQFSVERPDGSNFTLKIRSTKLEDSAMYFCASNRDYINEQFFGPGTRLTVL.

This clone was seen a few times. The J gene is TRBJ1-4, the V gene TRBV5-1; 10 nucleotides agree with TRBD1. CDR1 SGHRS and CDR2 YFSETQ come from the germline V gene. The CDR3 covers 16 residues. Trimming took 0 bases from V and 6 from J; bases not matched to a gene: 5. The DNA for the CDR3 is TGCGCCAGCAGCTTGGAGGGACAGGGGAAGGATGAAAAACTGTTTTTT. Amino acids: CASSLEGQGKDEKLFF. Using reference TRBV5-1 and TRBJ1-4 for the parts outside the CDR3, the full variable domain is KAGVTQTPRYLIKTRGQQVTLSCSPISGHRSVSWYQQTPGQGLQFLFEYFSETQRNKGNFPGRFSGRQFSNSRSEMNVSTLELGDSALYLCASSLEGQGKDEKLFFGSGTQLSVL.

The chain couples TRBV27 to TRBJ1-6, with 7 bases aligning to TRBD1. Germline assignment: CDR1 MNHEY and CDR2 SMNVEV (reference sequence). V lost 10 bases to trimming and J lost 7 bases; unmatched junction nucleotides: 10. This CDR3 contains 14 residues. As DNA, the CDR3 is TGTGCCAACACCATTACAGGGGCCAATTCACCCCTCCACTTT. It codes for CANTITGANSPLHF.